What follows is one T cell receptor (beta chain) and its context. Antigen specificity is unknown. TCRdb's table, derived via immunoSEQ multiplex PCR, lists solely in-frame clones and lacks some. The sample carries roughly 34,000 clones, 95% to 97% recorded once. This record comes from a study of T cells in tuberculosis. The overall study: In South Africa, adults with active tuberculosis were compared with IGRA-negative and latently infected IGRA-positive adolescents. Study-level results: Using the GMM-specific repertoire gave about 87% accuracy versus approximately 66% with motifs. Active tuberculosis alpha repertoires lay closer to GMM-specific TCRs than controls'.

Unmatched junction bases numbered 8, after V lost 2 bases and J lost 6 bases. Germline CDR1 KGHSH, CDR2 LQKENI. The CDR3 is 15 residues long. Tuberculin skin test and IGRA determined adolescents' latent tuberculosis status at entry. The chain couples TRBV18 to TRBJ2-7; 9 bases match TRBD1. The material sequenced was PBMCs. This TCR derives from a donor between 10 and 29 years old with latent tuberculosis or without tuberculosis infection. This chain's CDR3 is CASSPTGTGSSEQYF. The CDR3 DNA reads TGTGCCAGCTCACCAACCGGGACAGGGTCATCCGAGCAGTACTTC.